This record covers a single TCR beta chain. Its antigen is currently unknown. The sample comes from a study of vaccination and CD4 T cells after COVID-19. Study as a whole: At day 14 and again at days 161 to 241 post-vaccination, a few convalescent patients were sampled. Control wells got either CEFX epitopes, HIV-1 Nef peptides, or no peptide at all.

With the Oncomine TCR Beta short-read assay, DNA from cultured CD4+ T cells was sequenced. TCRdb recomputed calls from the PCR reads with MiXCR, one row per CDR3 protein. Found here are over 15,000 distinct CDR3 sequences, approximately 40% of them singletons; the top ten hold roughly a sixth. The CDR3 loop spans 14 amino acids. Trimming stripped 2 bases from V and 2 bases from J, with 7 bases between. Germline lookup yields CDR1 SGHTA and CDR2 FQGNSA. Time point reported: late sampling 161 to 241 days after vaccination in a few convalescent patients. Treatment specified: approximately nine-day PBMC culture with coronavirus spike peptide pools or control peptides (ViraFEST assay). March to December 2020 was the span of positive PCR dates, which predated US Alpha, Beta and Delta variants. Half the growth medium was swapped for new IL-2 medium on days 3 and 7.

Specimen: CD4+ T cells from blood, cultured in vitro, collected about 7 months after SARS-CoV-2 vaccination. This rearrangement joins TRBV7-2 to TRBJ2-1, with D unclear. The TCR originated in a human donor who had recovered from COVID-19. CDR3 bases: TGTGCCAGCAGCTTAATAGTCCCCTACAATGAGCAGTTCTTC. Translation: CASSLIVPYNEQFF.